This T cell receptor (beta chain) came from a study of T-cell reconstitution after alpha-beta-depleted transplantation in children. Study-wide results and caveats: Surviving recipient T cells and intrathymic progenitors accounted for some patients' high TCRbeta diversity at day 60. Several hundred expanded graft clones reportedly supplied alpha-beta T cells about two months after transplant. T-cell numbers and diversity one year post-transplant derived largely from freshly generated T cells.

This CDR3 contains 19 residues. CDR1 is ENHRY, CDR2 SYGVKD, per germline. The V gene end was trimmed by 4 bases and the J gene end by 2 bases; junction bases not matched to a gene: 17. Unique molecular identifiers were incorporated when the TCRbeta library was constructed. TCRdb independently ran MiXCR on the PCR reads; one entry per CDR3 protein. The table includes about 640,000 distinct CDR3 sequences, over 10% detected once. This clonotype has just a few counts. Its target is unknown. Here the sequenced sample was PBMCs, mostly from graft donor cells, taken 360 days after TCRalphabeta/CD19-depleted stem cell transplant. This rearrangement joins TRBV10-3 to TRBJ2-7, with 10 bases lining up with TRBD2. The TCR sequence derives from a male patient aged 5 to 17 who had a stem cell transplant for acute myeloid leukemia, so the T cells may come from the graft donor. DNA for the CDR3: TGTGCCATCAGTGGGCCCCAGGGCACCGGACTAGCGGATCCCTACGAGCAGTACTTC. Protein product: CAISGPQGTGLADPYEQYF.